This T cell receptor beta chain was identified in a study of T cells expressing NK-cell markers. About the study: According to the study, TCR beta repertoires originated from sorted CD3+CD56+NKG2C+, CD3+CD56+NKG2C- and CD3+CD56-NKG2C+ T cells. There were seven HCMV-seropositive donors and one seronegative donor among the eight sequenced.

With the 5' RACE reads reprocessed, TCRdb shows one record per CDR3 protein and no DNA. The table for this sample gives about 160,000 distinct CDR3 sequences. Notes on this clonotype: Antigen specificity is unknown.

Study-wide points: Expanded NKG2C+ T cell clones had unclear HCMV specificity. The contribution of dominant NKG2C+ clonotypes to CD8+ T cells in five to seven donors was roughly 1.0-7.5%.

CDR1 and CDR2 from the germline V gene are SGHVS and FQNEAQ. There are 14 residues in the CDR3. The receptor was derived from a man aged 18-69 years in good health. The J gene is TRBJ2-7, the V gene TRBV7-8; TCRdb's assignment of TRBD1 cannot be checked, as there is no DNA. Sequenced: blood T cells: a sorted CD56 or NKG2C T cell subset, CD4+ or CD8+ T cells, or bulk PBMC T cells (not recorded which). CDR3 amino acids: CASSSSTGTDEQYF. The variable domain in full, completed from reference TRBV7-8 and TRBJ2-7, reads GAGVSQSPRYKVAKRGQDVALRCDPISGHVSLFWYQQALGQGPEFLTYFQNEAQLDKSGLPSDRFFAERPEGSVSTLKIQRTQQEDSAVYLCASSSSTGTDEQYFGPGTRLTVT.